The 13 T cell receptor beta chains presented below share a single source sample, sequenced in a study of T cell responses to AZD1222 COVID-19 vaccine. TCRdb's table, derived via immunoSEQ multiplex PCR, lists solely in-frame clones and lacks some. The table includes 95,000 to 110,000 clones, roughly 93% detected once. Material: peripheral blood, obtained on day 0 of AZD1222 vaccination. These receptors were taken from an adult in good health.

The chain recombines TRBV2 with TRBJ2-7; D gene ambiguous. Trimming pared 4 bases from V and 0 bases from J, leaving 10 bases between. This CDR3 region has 14 residues. Per the germline V gene, CDR1 is SNHLY and CDR2 is FYNNEI. The CDR3: CASSGASNSYEQYF. CDR3 nucleotide sequence: TGTGCCAGCAGTGGGGCCAGCAACTCCTACGAGCAGTACTTC.

The chain is built from TRBV28 and TRBJ2-5, with D perhaps assigned TRBD1 or TRBD2 (5 bases each). This CDR3 is 16 amino acids long. The V end was cut by 4 bases, the J end by 2 bases, with 17 bases between. Per the germline V gene, CDR1 is MDHEN and CDR2 is SYDVKM. CDR3 region: CASSSPPGRGQETQYF. CDR3 coding DNA: TGTGCCAGCAGTTCGCCCCCAGGGCGAGGGCAAGAGACCCAGTACTTC.

The chain joins TRBV7-3 to TRBJ2-1, with 9 positions matching TRBD1. V trimming: 4 bases; J trimming: 6 bases; junction bases outside the gene matches: 4. CDR3 size: 14 residues. The germline gives CDR1 SGHTA, CDR2 FQGTGA. In DNA, the CDR3 is TGTGCCAGCAGCTATGGGACAGGGTCCAATGAGCAGTTCTTC. This gives the protein CASSYGTGSNEQFF. Full variable domain (remainder filled in from reference TRBV7-3 and TRBJ2-1): GAGVSQTPSNKVTEKGKYVELRCDPISGHTALYWYRQSLGQGPEFLIYFQGTGAADDSGLPNDRFFAVRPEGSVSTLKIQRTERGDSAVYLCASSYGTGSNEQFFGPGTRLTVL.

By frequency in the sample, this clone is medium-sized. This rearrangement joins TRBV5-1 to TRBJ2-3; 13 bases match TRBD2. Germline V lookup: CDR1 SGHRS, CDR2 YFSETQ. The CDR3 sequence is 16 residues long. V shed 0 bases, J shed 4 bases, and the junction held 2 bases outside the gene matches. DNA for the CDR3: TGCGCCAGCAGCTTGGGGACTAGCGGGAGCGCAGATACGCAGTATTTT. Protein sequence: CASSLGTSGSADTQYF.

The V gene is TRBV3-1 (or the pseudogene TRBV3-2), the J gene TRBJ2-7; D is uncertain. CDR1 is LGHDT, CDR2 YNNKEL, per germline (reference sequence). Trimming left V 2 bases short and J 0 bases short, with 8 bases between. CDR3 length: 14 amino acids. In DNA, the CDR3 is TGTGCCAGCAGCCAATCGGTAAACTCCTACGAGCAGTACTTC. Translation: CASSQSVNSYEQYF.

The chain recombines TRBV5-1 with TRBJ1-3, with a tentative D call TRBD1 (5 bases). Germline V gene data show CDR1 as SGHRS and CDR2 as YFSETQ. The CDR3 sequence is 17 residues long. The V end lost 0 bases, the J end lost 0 bases, and 13 bases lay between the germline ends. The CDR3 region is CASSLASGRSSGNTIYF. DNA for the CDR3: TGCGCCAGCAGCTTGGCTTCAGGGCGAAGCTCTGGAAACACCATATATTTT.

The V gene is TRBV28, the J gene TRBJ1-6; D gene unclear. Trimming left V 2 bases short and J 0 bases short, with 8 bases between. The germline CDR1 and CDR2 sequences are MDHEN and SYDVKM. The CDR3 extends over 16 amino acids. As DNA, the CDR3 is TGTGCCAGCAGTTTAGGAGCGAGCTCCTATAATTCACCCCTCCACTTT. This translates into CASSLGASSYNSPLHF.

The chain uses TRBV6-5 and TRBJ2-5; the match to TRBD1 covers 7 bases. V trimming: 0 bases; J trimming: 5 bases; junction bases outside the gene matches: 3. Germline V gene data show CDR1 as MNHEY and CDR2 as SVGAGI. This CDR3 is 14 amino acids long. The CDR3 here is CASSYSRRGETQYF. The CDR3, as DNA: TGTGCCAGCAGTTACTCGCGCAGGGGGGAGACCCAGTACTTC.

The chain uses TRBV5-1 and TRBJ2-2, with a weak D call TRBD1 (6 bases). The CDR3 is made up of 16 amino acids. Germline CDR1 is SGHRS and CDR2 is YFSETQ. Trimming took off 5 bases at V and 3 bases at J, with 17 bases between the two ends. CDR3 nucleotide sequence: TGCGCCAGCAGTAATTCGGAGCAGGGGCACACCGGGGAGCTGTTTTTT. Translation: CASSNSEQGHTGELFF.

The chain recombines TRBV11-2 with TRBJ2-2, with TRBD1 identical over 7 bases. Per germline, CDR1 SGHAT and CDR2 FQNNGV. CDR3 length: 15 amino acids. J gave up 6 bases and V 1 base, and 5 bases lay outside the gene matches. CDR3 residues: CASSLVSQGAGELFF. The CDR3 coding sequence is TGTGCCAGCAGCTTAGTTTCTCAGGGGGCCGGGGAGCTGTTTTTT.

This clone occurred a few times. The rearrangement links TRBV2 to TRBJ1-6; 10 nucleotides agree with TRBD1. Looked up from germline, CDR1 is SNHLY and CDR2 is FYNNEI. The CDR3 runs to 13 residues. J gave up 9 bases and V 8 bases, and 4 bases lay outside the gene matches. CDR3 protein: CASEGTGASPLHF. The CDR3 DNA reads TGTGCCAGCGAGGGGACAGGGGCTTCACCCCTCCACTTT. The complete variable domain, with remaining parts taken from reference TRBV2 and TRBJ1-6, reads EPEVTQTPSHQVTQMGQEVILRCVPISNHLYFYWYRQILGQKVEFLVSFYNNEISEKSEIFDDQFSVERPDGSNFTLKIRSTKLEDSAMYFCASEGTGASPLHFGNGTRLTVT.

The chain couples TRBV5-1 to TRBJ2-1; D call uncertain. Germline values: CDR1 SGHRS, CDR2 YFSETQ. The CDR3 length is 15 residues. Trimming removed 2 bases from V and 0 bases from J, with 9 bases in between. CDR3 coding DNA: TGCGCCAGCAGCTTCGGCAGGAGCTCCTACAATGAGCAGTTCTTC. Translation gives CASSFGRSSYNEQFF. Supplemented by reference TRBV5-1 and TRBJ2-1, the full variable domain reads KAGVTQTPRYLIKTRGQQVTLSCSPISGHRSVSWYQQTPGQGLQFLFEYFSETQRNKGNFPGRFSGRQFSNSRSEMNVSTLELGDSALYLCASSFGRSSYNEQFFGPGTRLTVL.

The rearrangement uses TRBV19 and TRBJ1-5; D gene ambiguous. The germline V gene has CDR1 LNHDA and CDR2 SQIVND (reference sequence). Trimming took 5 bases from V and 6 from J, leaving 11 bases between them. The CDR3 consists of 13 residues. The CDR3 sequence: CASSSALSQPQHF. The CDR3 coding sequence is TGTGCCAGTAGTTCGGCCCTCAGTCAGCCCCAGCATTTT.